This TCR beta chain emerged from a study of cytomegalovirus exposure and HLA in healthy donors. This CDR3 is built from 13 residues. V was cut by 0 bases and J by 6 bases, with 9 bases left in between. Germline values: CDR1 GTSNPN, CDR2 SVGIG (reference sequence). The PCR employed 60 Vbeta primers together with 13 Jbeta primers. As processed by the authors: Roughly 10 million shared chains were among approximately 87 million unique TCR beta chains counted in a later analysis. Repertoires were generated with immunoSEQ multiplex PCR, while TCRdb's copy carries only in-frame clones and drops some. The D gene and trimming were derived from the DNA, and the V and J assignments and clone size from that table. The sample lists 110,000 or so clones; over 8.5% were seen once. General study results and limits: Researchers catalogued 160 or so TCR beta chains as cytomegalovirus-associated. Upon later analysis, HLA-associated TCR beta chains proved more clonally expanded than other, equally common chains. Immune exposure was documented only through CMV serostatus.

This clone was counted between two and nine times. The antigen is undetermined. The J gene is TRBJ2-1, the V gene TRBV30, with D perhaps matching TRBD2 (6 bases). Sequencing was performed on PBMCs. The sequence was obtained from a woman between 40 and 50 years old in good health and CMV-seropositive. The CDR3 DNA reads as TGTGCCTGGAGTGTAGGAGGGATCAATGAGCAGTTCTTC. Its translation is CAWSVGGINEQFF. Supplemented by reference TRBV30 and TRBJ2-1, the full variable domain reads SQTIHQWPATLVQPVGSPLSLECTVEGTSNPNLYWYRQAAGRGLQLLFYSVGIGQISSEVPQNLSASRPQDRQFILSSKKLLLSDSGFYLCAWSVGGINEQFFGPGTRLTVL.